Presented here are 20 T cell receptor beta chains from one specimen sequenced in a study of cytomegalovirus exposure and HLA in healthy donors. Only in-frame clones appear in the TCRdb table, and some are missing; sequencing was by immunoSEQ multiplex PCR. Altogether tens of thousands of clones are present, 90% to 95% being singletons, with the ten largest covering more than 0.65%. The source material was PBMCs. These receptors all stem from a woman younger than 35 in good health and CMV-seronegative.

The chain joins TRBV6-4 to TRBJ1-1; 8 bases are a match to TRBD1. Germline V gene sequence: CDR1 MRHNA, CDR2 SNTAGT. This CDR3 spans 13 amino acids. With 2 bases clipped from V and 12 bases from J, the junction kept 8 bases outside the gene matches. Here the CDR3 DNA reads TGTGCCAGCAGTGACAAGGGGACAGGTGTTACTTTCTTT. Its protein is CASSDKGTGVTFF.

The rearrangement links TRBV30 to TRBJ2-3; 8 bases agree with TRBD2. Unmatched junction bases numbered 25, after V lost 3 bases and J lost 5 bases. Germline CDR1 is GTSNPN and CDR2 is SVGIG (reference sequence). The CDR3 length is 20 residues. The CDR3 DNA is TGTGCCTGGAGGGCCACCGCGTACGAGCGGGAGTCCAAAAGCCTAGATACGCAGTATTTT. Translation gives CAWRATAYERESKSLDTQYF.

The chain couples TRBV19 to TRBJ2-2; D is possibly TRBD1 (5 bases). V was cut by 5 bases and J by 1 base, with 11 bases left in between. The CDR3 has 15 residues. The germline V gene has CDR1 LNHDA and CDR2 SQIVND (reference sequence). The CDR3 spells CASSLGQWNTGELFF. The CDR3 region has the DNA TGTGCCAGTAGTTTGGGGCAGTGGAACACCGGGGAGCTGTTTTTT.

This chain links TRBV9 with TRBJ2-1; 10 nucleotides align to TRBD1. V gave up 4 bases and J gave up 2 bases; unmatched junction bases: 3. The length of the CDR3 is 15 residues. Germline lookup yields CDR1 SGDLS and CDR2 YYNGEE. CDR3 nucleotides: TGTGCCAGCAGCATTGGGACAGGGGCCTACAATGAGCAGTTCTTC. It codes for CASSIGTGAYNEQFF. The whole variable domain, filled in from reference TRBV9 and TRBJ2-1, reads DSGVTQTPKHLITATGQRVTLRCSPRSGDLSVYWYQQSLDQGLQFLIQYYNGEERAKGNILERFSAQQFPDLHSELNLSSLELGDSALYFCASSIGTGAYNEQFFGPGTRLTVL.

V gene TRBV29-1 combines with J gene TRBJ1-2; the match to TRBD1 covers 9 bases. Germline assignment: CDR1 SQVTM and CDR2 ANQGSEA. Losses at the gene ends were 4 bases for V and 7 bases for J; bases not matched to a gene: 10. The CDR3 spans 14 residues. The CDR3 loop is CSVATGGADRGYTF. Here the CDR3 DNA reads TGCAGCGTTGCCACAGGGGGCGCAGATCGTGGCTACACCTTC.

The chain carries TRBV10-3 and TRBJ2-2, with 14 bases identical to TRBD2. The CDR3 is 20 residues long. The V and J ends lost 6 bases and 4 bases, in that order; junction bases with no gene match: 16. Germline loops: CDR1 ENHRY, CDR2 SYGVKD. In DNA form, the CDR3 reads TGTGCCATCAGACCGGGACTAGCGGGAGAGGGGAATAGGGGCACCGGGGAGCTGTTTTTT. Its translation is CAIRPGLAGEGNRGTGELFF.

The CDR3 DNA is TGTGCCAGCAGCCCTCGGACAGAGGGAGCCTACGAGCAGTACTTC. It translates to CASSPRTEGAYEQYF. This rearrangement joins TRBV7-8 to TRBJ2-7, with a possible D match to TRBD1 (6 bases). V lost 5 bases and J 2 bases, leaving 16 bases between the germline ends. This CDR3 contains 15 residues. In germline, CDR1 is SGHVS, CDR2 FQNEAQ.

This chain links TRBV10-2 with TRBJ1-2; 9 bases are shared with TRBD1. The CDR3 consists of 14 residues. V lost 3 bases, J lost 5 bases, and 4 bases stayed unmatched. CDR1 and CDR2 from the germline V gene are WSHSY and SAAADI. Written as DNA, the CDR3 is TGCGCCAGCAGTGACAGCGGACAGGGGTATGGCTACACCTTC. As protein: CASSDSGQGYGYTF.

The chain employs TRBV5-1 and TRBJ2-3, with 8 bases aligning to TRBD2. The J segment lost 4 bases and the V segment lost 8 bases, leaving 6 bases of the junction unmatched. The CDR3 has 13 amino acids. The V gene's germline CDR1 is SGHRS and CDR2 YFSETQ. The CDR3: CASSVAGPDTQYF. The CDR3 region has the DNA TGCGCCAGTTCGGTAGCGGGGCCAGATACGCAGTATTTT.

V is TRBV28 and J is TRBJ1-4; unclear D gene. Trimming removed 5 bases from V and 10 bases from J, with 11 bases in between. The CDR3 extends over 12 amino acids. From germline, CDR1 is MDHEN and CDR2 SYDVKM. The CDR3 coding sequence is TGTGCCAGCAGTCCCCCTCGCGGAAAACTGTTTTTT. Protein product: CASSPPRGKLFF.

This clone was seen a few times. V gene TRBV19 combines with J gene TRBJ1-2; D gene uncertain. Germline V gene lookup returns CDR1 LNHDA and CDR2 SQIVND (reference sequence). The germline V and J ends were trimmed by 2 bases and 9 bases, with 13 bases remaining between them. The length of the CDR3 is 13 residues. For the CDR3, the DNA is TGTGCCAGTAGTATACGACGGCCGGGTAGCTACACCTTC. Amino acids: CASSIRRPGSYTF.

The chain links TRBV6-5 to TRBJ1-2, with 8 bases lining up with TRBD1. Germline CDR1 and CDR2: MNHEY and SVGAGI. The J segment lost 8 bases and the V segment lost 6 bases, leaving 8 bases of the junction unmatched. The CDR3 totals 13 residues. In nucleotides, the CDR3 is TGTGCCAGCAGAGCGACAGGGGTGGGCGGCTACACCTTC. As protein: CASRATGVGGYTF.

The V gene is TRBV9, the J gene TRBJ2-1; TRBD2 matches at 12 bases. Germline V lookup: CDR1 SGDLS, CDR2 YYNGEE. The CDR3 runs to 15 residues. Unmatched junction bases numbered 2, after V lost 2 bases and J lost 5 bases. Written as DNA, the CDR3 is TGTGCCAGCAGCGTTACTAGCGGGGGGAACAATGAGCAGTTCTTC. It translates to CASSVTSGGNNEQFF.

The V and J genes are TRBV7-2 and TRBJ2-1; 7 bases align to TRBD2. The junction had 10 bases not matched to a gene; V was cut back by 5 bases and J by 6 bases. This CDR3 contains 15 residues. Per the germline V gene, CDR1 is SGHTA and CDR2 is FQGNSA. CDR3 amino acids: CASSTDLGGGNEQFF. DNA of the CDR3: TGTGCCAGCAGCACGGATTTGGGGGGGGGCAATGAGCAGTTCTTC.

Only a few counts were recorded for this clone. The CDR3 loop reads CASSINSAGEQYF. In DNA, the CDR3 is TGTGCCAGCAGTATAAACTCCGCGGGTGAGCAGTACTTC. This chain connects TRBV27 to TRBJ2-7; tentative D call: TRBD2 (5 bases). Germline CDR1 MNHEY, CDR2 SMNVEV (reference sequence). Trimming cost V 5 bases and J 7 bases, with 15 bases left between them. This CDR3 is built from 13 residues.

This clone was observed a few times. The chain uses TRBV19 and TRBJ2-5; 7 bases match TRBD1. The CDR3 has 15 residues. V was pared by 1 base and J by 0 bases, with 2 bases of the junction left unmatched. From germline, CDR1 is LNHDA and CDR2 SQIVND (reference sequence). The CDR3 bases are TGTGCCAGTAGTATAGGGGACAGAAACCAAGAGACCCAGTACTTC. This codes for CASSIGDRNQETQYF.

The J gene is TRBJ1-5, the V gene TRBV5-1; tentatively, D is TRBD1 (6 bases). The CDR3 runs to 15 residues. Germline values: CDR1 SGHRS, CDR2 YFSETQ. The germline V and J ends were trimmed by 4 bases and 0 bases, with 11 bases remaining between them. The CDR3 protein is CASSDSGASNQPQHF. The DNA for the CDR3 is TGCGCCAGCAGCGATTCAGGGGCTAGCAATCAGCCCCAGCATTTT.

V gene TRBV21-1 combines with J gene TRBJ2-7; the table's D gene call, TRBD1, was not cross checked with the DNA. TRBV21-1 is described as a pseudogene. This CDR3 is built from 15 residues. The CDR3 nucleotides read TGTGCCAGCAGCCGGGCGACAGGGAGGCTCCACGAGCAGTACTTC. This sequence encodes CASSRATGRLHEQYF.

The chain is built from TRBV2 and TRBJ2-5; D call uncertain. CDR1 and CDR2 (germline): SNHLY, FYNNEI. The germline V and J ends were trimmed by 3 bases and 5 bases, with 7 bases remaining between them. CDR3 length: 12 residues. The DNA for the CDR3 is TGTGCCAGCAGTGAGGTTGCGGAGACCCAGTACTTC. Encoded protein: CASSEVAETQYF.

V is TRBV5-4 and J is TRBJ2-3; 8 bases fit TRBD2. CDR1 is SGHNT, CDR2 YYREEE, per germline (reference sequence). V trimming: 3 bases; J trimming: 2 bases; junction bases outside the gene matches: 14. The CDR3 is 18 residues long. DNA for the CDR3: TGTGCCAGCAGCTCCGGGAGGGGTGGGTCCTTTAACACAGATACGCAGTATTTT. Its translation is CASSSGRGGSFNTDTQYF.